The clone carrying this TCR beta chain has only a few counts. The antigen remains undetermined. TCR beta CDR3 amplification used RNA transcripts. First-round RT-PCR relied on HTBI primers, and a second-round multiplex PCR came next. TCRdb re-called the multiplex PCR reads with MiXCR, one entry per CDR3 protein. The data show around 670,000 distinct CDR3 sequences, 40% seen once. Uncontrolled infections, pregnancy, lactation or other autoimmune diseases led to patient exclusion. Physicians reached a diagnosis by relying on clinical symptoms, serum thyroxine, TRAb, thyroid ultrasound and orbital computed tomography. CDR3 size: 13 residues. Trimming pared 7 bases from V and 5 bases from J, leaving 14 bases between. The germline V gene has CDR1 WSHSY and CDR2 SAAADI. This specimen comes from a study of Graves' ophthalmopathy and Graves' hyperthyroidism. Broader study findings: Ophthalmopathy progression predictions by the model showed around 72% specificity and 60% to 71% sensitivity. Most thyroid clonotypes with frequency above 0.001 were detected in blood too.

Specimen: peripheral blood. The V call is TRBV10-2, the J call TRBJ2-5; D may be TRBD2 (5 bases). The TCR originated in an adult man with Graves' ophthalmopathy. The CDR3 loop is CASKKEPGETQYF. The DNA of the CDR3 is TGCGCCAGCAAAAAGGAACCGGGGGAGACCCAGTACTTC.